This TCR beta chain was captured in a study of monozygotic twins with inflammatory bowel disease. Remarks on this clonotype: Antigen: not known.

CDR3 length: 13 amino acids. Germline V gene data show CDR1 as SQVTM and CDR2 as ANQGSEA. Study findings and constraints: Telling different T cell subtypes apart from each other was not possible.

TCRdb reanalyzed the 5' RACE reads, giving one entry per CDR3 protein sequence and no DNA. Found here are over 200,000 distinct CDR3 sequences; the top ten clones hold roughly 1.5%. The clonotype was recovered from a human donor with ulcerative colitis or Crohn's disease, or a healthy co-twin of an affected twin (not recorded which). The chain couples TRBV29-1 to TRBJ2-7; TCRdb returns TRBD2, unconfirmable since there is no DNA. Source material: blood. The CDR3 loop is CSVGRDSESEQYF.